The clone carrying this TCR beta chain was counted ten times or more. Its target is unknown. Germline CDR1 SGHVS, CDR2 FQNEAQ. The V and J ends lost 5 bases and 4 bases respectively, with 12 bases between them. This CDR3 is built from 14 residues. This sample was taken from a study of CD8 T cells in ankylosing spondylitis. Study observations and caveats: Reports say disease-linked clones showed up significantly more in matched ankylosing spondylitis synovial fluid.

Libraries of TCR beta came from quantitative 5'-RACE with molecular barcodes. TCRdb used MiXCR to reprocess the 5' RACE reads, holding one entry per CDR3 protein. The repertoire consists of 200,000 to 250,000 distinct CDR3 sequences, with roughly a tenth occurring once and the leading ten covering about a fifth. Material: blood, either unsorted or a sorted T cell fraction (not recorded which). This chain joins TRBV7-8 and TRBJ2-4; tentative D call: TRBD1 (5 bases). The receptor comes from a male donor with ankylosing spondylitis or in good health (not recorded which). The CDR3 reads CASSLLQEKNIQYF. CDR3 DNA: TGTGCCAGCAGCCTCCTACAGGAAAAAAACATTCAGTACTTC.